This TCR beta chain was observed in a study of tumor-infiltrating lymphocytes in oesophageal squamous cell carcinoma. MiXCR was run by TCRdb on the PCR reads, yielding one entry per CDR3 protein. The repertoire holds 20,000 to 25,000 distinct CDR3 sequences, with about a third as singletons. The sample holds many counts of this clonotype. This likely comes from a read error, as the CDR3 has no conserved phenylalanine or tryptophan at its end. The DNA is left out, because the CDR3 cannot be placed on it with certainty; the CDR3 is given as TCRdb lists it. The CDR3 numbers 16 amino acids, ends counted. CDR1 is MNHNS, CDR2 SASEGT, per germline.

Sequenced input: esophageal tumor tissue. The sequence was obtained from a female donor with esophageal squamous cell carcinoma. V usage is TRBV6-1 and J usage is TRBJ2-7; the table calls TRBD2, which could not be checked here. CDR3 loop: CASSYSPTGNPYTFGS.